This T cell receptor beta chain emerged from a study of radiotherapy plus CTLA-4 blockade in lung cancer. TCRdb's copy holds only in-frame clones and misses some; the assay was immunoSEQ multiplex PCR. The data show tens of thousands of clones, more than 70% seen once. Enrolled patients, whose metastatic non-small-cell lung cancer was chemo-refractory, received focal radiation plus CTLA-4 blockade with ipilimumab. This clonotype was sampled from a human donor with non-small cell lung cancer who had stable disease on radiotherapy plus ipilimumab. The source was peripheral blood, collected from a patient treated with radiotherapy plus ipilimumab.

The CDR3 protein is CSVPSDGYTF. CDR3 sequence (DNA): TGCAGCGTTCCCTCGGATGGCTACACCTTC. The gene calls are TRBV29-1 and TRBJ1-2; D is uncertain. V lost 5 bases and J 6 bases, leaving 7 bases between the germline ends. This CDR3 comprises 10 residues. Germline CDR1 reads SQVTM; CDR2 reads ANQGSEA.